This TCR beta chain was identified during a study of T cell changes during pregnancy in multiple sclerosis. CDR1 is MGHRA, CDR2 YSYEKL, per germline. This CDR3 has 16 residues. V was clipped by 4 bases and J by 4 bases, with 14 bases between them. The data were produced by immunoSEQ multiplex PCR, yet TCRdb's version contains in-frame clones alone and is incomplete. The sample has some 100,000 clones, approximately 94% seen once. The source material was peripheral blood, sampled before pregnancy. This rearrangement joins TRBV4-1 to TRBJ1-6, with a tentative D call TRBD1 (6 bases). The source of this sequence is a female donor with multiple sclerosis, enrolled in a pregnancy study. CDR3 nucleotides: TGCGCCAGCAGCCCCGAACAGGGCTCTTATAATTCACCCCTCCACTTT. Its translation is CASSPEQGSYNSPLHF.